This record covers a single T cell receptor (beta chain). Sequencing used immunoSEQ v3.0 at survey level. Profiling relied on immunoSEQ multiplex PCR, and the TCRdb table lists in-frame clones only, not all of them. The table has 20,000 to 25,000 clones, around 81% seen once. Germline-derived CDR1 and CDR2 are SNHLY and FYNNEI. Trimming pared 4 bases from V and 5 bases from J, leaving 11 bases between. There are 14 residues in the CDR3. This specimen belongs to a study of long-term antiretroviral therapy in people with HIV. The chain combines TRBV2 with TRBJ1-4; D gene ambiguous. The sequencing used unsorted PBMCs, collected around 4 years after starting antiretroviral therapy. The clonotype originates from a man between 18 and 29 years old with HIV. The CDR3 region is CASSGAAGNEKLFF. CDR3 sequence (DNA): TGTGCCAGCAGTGGGGCGGCGGGAAATGAAAAACTGTTTTTT.